These 32 T cell receptor beta chains were all obtained from the same sample, sequenced in a study of shared clonotypes between healthy human individuals. Sequencing was performed with immunoSEQ multiplex PCR; in TCRdb, only in-frame clones are kept and a portion is missing. The sample has about 2.3 million clones; just under 95% are singletons. The sequenced sample was naive CD4+ T cells from PBMCs. Subset meaning: CD45RA+ positively selected. All receptors derive from a man between 18 and 29 years old in good health. Some clones in this sample may be carry-over from other donors' samples.

This CDR3 reads CASSKPGTRAYEQYF. The CDR3 DNA reads TGTGCCAGTAGTAAACCCGGGACTAGGGCCTACGAGCAGTACTTC. The genes are TRBV19 and TRBJ2-7; 8 nucleotides match TRBD2. There are 15 residues in the CDR3. The trim removed 4 bases at V and 2 bases at J, leaving 7 bases unmatched. Per germline, CDR1 LNHDA and CDR2 SQIVND (reference sequence).

This chain links TRBV28 with TRBJ1-4; perhaps TRBD1 as D (6 bases). The germline gives CDR1 MDHEN, CDR2 SYDVKM. V gave up 3 bases and J gave up 0 bases, with 11 bases separating them. The CDR3 loop spans 16 amino acids. The CDR3 DNA reads as TGTGCCAGCAGTTTCTTACAGGGAGCAACTAATGAAAAACTGTTTTTT. Its translation: CASSFLQGATNEKLFF.

The CDR3 nucleotides are TGTGCCAGCGCCGCGAGAGTGAACACCGGGGAGCTGTTTTTT. Translation gives CASAARVNTGELFF. This chain links TRBV16 with TRBJ2-2; no clear D. V was shortened by 8 bases and J by 1 base, with 11 bases between the two germline ends. The CDR3 contains 14 residues. Germline V lookup: CDR1 KGHSY, CDR2 FQNENV.

In nucleotides, the CDR3 is TGCGCCAGCAGCTTGGCGTCAGCGAATAATCAGCCCCAGCATTTT. The encoded protein is CASSLASANNQPQHF. V usage is TRBV5-1 and J usage is TRBJ1-5; D ambiguous. This CDR3 has 15 residues. The V and J ends lost 0 bases and 4 bases respectively, with 11 bases between them. CDR1 is SGHRS, CDR2 YFSETQ, per germline.

The chain links TRBV5-1 to TRBJ2-5, with TRBD2 identical over 7 bases. V trimming: 5 bases; J trimming: 4 bases; junction bases outside the gene matches: 5. The CDR3 is made up of 13 amino acids. Germline V lookup: CDR1 SGHRS, CDR2 YFSETQ. The CDR3 is CASRTSVRETQYF. The CDR3 coding sequence is TGCGCCAGCAGAACTAGCGTCCGAGAGACCCAGTACTTC.

This chain links TRBV5-1 with TRBJ2-5; TRBD2 matches at 10 bases. The V and J ends lost 4 bases and 2 bases, in that order; junction bases with no gene match: 5. CDR3 length: 15 residues. In germline, CDR1 is SGHRS, CDR2 YFSETQ. Here the CDR3 reads CASSPLAGDQETQYF. CDR3 nucleotide sequence: TGCGCCAGCAGCCCGCTAGCGGGAGATCAAGAGACCCAGTACTTC. Looking up the rest from reference TRBV5-1 and TRBJ2-5 gives the full variable domain: KAGVTQTPRYLIKTRGQQVTLSCSPISGHRSVSWYQQTPGQGLQFLFEYFSETQRNKGNFPGRFSGRQFSNSRSEMNVSTLELGDSALYLCASSPLAGDQETQYFGPGTRLLVL.

The gene calls are TRBV18 and TRBJ1-2; D possibly corresponds to TRBD1 (5 bases). The CDR3 spans 15 residues. V lost 3 bases and J 6 bases, leaving 17 bases between the germline ends. Germline-derived CDR1 and CDR2 are KGHSH and LQKENI. This chain's CDR3 is CASSPSQDAGDGYTF. The CDR3 DNA follows: TGTGCCAGCTCACCTTCACAGGACGCGGGAGATGGCTACACCTTC.

V and J are TRBV5-5 and TRBJ1-3, with 7 positions matching TRBD1. Germline assignment: CDR1 SGHKS and CDR2 YYEKEE (reference sequence). The junction had 6 bases not matched to a gene; V was cut back by 3 bases and J by 0 bases. CDR3 length: 16 amino acids. This CDR3 reads CASSSLRDSSGNTIYF. The CDR3 nucleotides are TGTGCCAGCAGCTCACTCAGGGACAGCTCTGGAAACACCATATATTTT.

The V gene is TRBV2, the J gene TRBJ2-3; 12 nucleotides align to TRBD2. The CDR3 is 15 residues long. J lost 6 bases, V lost 10 bases, and 11 bases had no gene match. Per the germline V gene, CDR1 is SNHLY and CDR2 is FYNNEI. The CDR3 loop reads CATNRLAGAKDTQYF. CDR3 bases: TGTGCCACCAACCGACTAGCGGGAGCGAAGGATACGCAGTATTTT.

The V call is TRBV5-4, the J call TRBJ2-2; 8 nucleotides align to TRBD1. Per the germline V gene, CDR1 is SGHNT and CDR2 is YYREEE (reference sequence). Trimming at V came to 4 bases and at J to 4 bases, leaving 6 bases not matched to a gene. The CDR3 runs to 15 residues. The CDR3 DNA reads as TGTGCCAGCAGCACCGACAGGGGCGGCACCGGGGAGCTGTTTTTT. It yields the protein CASSTDRGGTGELFF.

This chain joins TRBV7-2 and TRBJ1-2; D is ambiguous. The V end was cut by 1 base, the J end by 6 bases, with 18 bases between. Germline assignment: CDR1 SGHTA and CDR2 FQGNSA. CDR3 size: 16 residues. CDR3 in amino acids: CASSLVSRFDIDGYTF. For the CDR3, the DNA is TGTGCCAGCAGCTTAGTAAGCAGGTTCGATATTGATGGCTACACCTTC.

The chain has TRBV5-1 and TRBJ2-1; TRBD2 matches 10 bases. Germline lookup yields CDR1 SGHRS and CDR2 YFSETQ. CDR3 size: 14 residues. V was clipped by 6 bases and J by 8 bases; unmatched bases: 8. CDR3 sequence (DNA): TGCGCCAGCACCAGGACTAGCGGTCCCTATGAGCAGTTCTTC. It specifies CASTRTSGPYEQFF.

In nucleotides, the CDR3 is TGTGCCAGCAGCCGGCCAGGACAAGAGACCCAGTACTTC. It specifies CASSRPGQETQYF. The V and J genes are TRBV7-9 and TRBJ2-5, with D hard to call. Germline V gives CDR1 SEHNR, CDR2 FQNEAQ (reference sequence). V gave up 5 bases and J gave up 2 bases, with 9 bases separating them. The CDR3 covers 13 residues.

This clone was picked up one time. This same CDR3 is encoded by further DNA sequences in the sample. This chain joins TRBV7-8 and TRBJ1-1; D is undetermined. CDR1 and CDR2 (germline): SGHVS, FQNEAQ. Trimming removed 3 bases from V and 1 base from J, with 6 bases in between. This CDR3 has 13 residues. This CDR3 is CASSLTRNTEAFF. CDR3 in DNA: TGTGCCAGCAGCTTGACCCGGAACACTGAAGCTTTCTTT.

The chain joins TRBV11-3 to TRBJ2-2; 10 positions match TRBD1. CDR3 length: 15 amino acids. J gave up 5 bases and V 5 bases, and 5 bases lay outside the gene matches. Germline-derived CDR1 and CDR2 are SGHNT and YENEEA. The CDR3 reads CASSVGQGDTGELFF. As DNA, the CDR3 is TGTGCCAGCAGCGTAGGACAGGGGGATACCGGGGAGCTGTTTTTT.

The rearrangement joins TRBV19 to TRBJ1-4; 7 bases line up with TRBD1. The trim removed 5 bases at V and 6 bases at J, leaving 9 bases unmatched. CDR1 and CDR2 (germline): LNHDA, SQIVND (reference sequence). This CDR3 spans 15 amino acids. CDR3 sequence: CASSRQRQGDEKLFF. In DNA form, the CDR3 reads TGTGCCAGTAGTCGTCAACGACAGGGCGATGAAAAACTGTTTTTT.

J is TRBJ1-1 and V is TRBV18, with D perhaps TRBD1 (5 bases). The V end was cut by 7 bases, the J end by 1 base, with 16 bases between. Germline V gene lookup returns CDR1 KGHSH and CDR2 LQKENI. The CDR3 runs 15 residues. The DNA for the CDR3 is TGTGCCAGCTGCAAGCCGGGACTCCCGAACACTGAAGCTTTCTTT. Translating gives CASCKPGLPNTEAFF. Full variable domain (outside the CDR3, taken from reference TRBV18 and TRBJ1-1): NAGVMQNPRHLVRRRGQEARLRCSPMKGHSHVYWYRQLPEEGLKFMVYLQKENIIDESGMPKERFSAEFPKEGPSILRIQQVVRGDSAAYFCASCKPGLPNTEAFFGQGTRLTVV.

The chain has TRBV5-1 and TRBJ2-3, with D tentatively TRBD1 or TRBD2 (5 bases each). Germline assignment: CDR1 SGHRS and CDR2 YFSETQ. The CDR3 contains 15 residues. V was pared by 3 bases and J by 2 bases, with 13 bases between. The CDR3 protein is CASSSGPTYTDTQYF. In DNA, the CDR3 is TGCGCCAGCAGCTCGGGACCGACCTACACAGATACGCAGTATTTT. The whole variable domain, remainder taken from reference TRBV5-1 and TRBJ2-3, is KAGVTQTPRYLIKTRGQQVTLSCSPISGHRSVSWYQQTPGQGLQFLFEYFSETQRNKGNFPGRFSGRQFSNSRSEMNVSTLELGDSALYLCASSSGPTYTDTQYFGPGTRLTVL.

This clone was counted once. The J gene is TRBJ2-7, the V gene TRBV7-9; D is ambiguous. CDR3 length equals 13 residues. V lost 3 bases to trimming and J lost 0 bases, with 6 bases between them. Looked up from germline, CDR1 is SEHNR and CDR2 is FQNEAQ (reference sequence). In DNA, the CDR3 is TGTGCCAGCAGCTTGATAGCCTCCTACGAGCAGTACTTC. This sequence encodes CASSLIASYEQYF. Full variable domain (rest looked up from reference TRBV7-9 and TRBJ2-7): DTGVSQNPRHKITKRGQNVTFRCDPISEHNRLYWYRQTLGQGPEFLTYFQNEAQLEKSRLLSDRFSAERPKGSFSTLEIQRTEQGDSAMYLCASSLIASYEQYFGPGTRLTVT.

The J gene is TRBJ1-2, the V gene TRBV7-2; no clear D. The V and J ends lost 3 bases and 3 bases respectively, with 14 bases between them. From germline, CDR1 is SGHTA and CDR2 FQGNSA. The CDR3 length is 15 residues. The CDR3 spells CASSLAGSADYGYTF. The CDR3 DNA follows: TGTGCCAGCAGCTTGGCCGGGTCGGCAGACTATGGCTACACCTTC.

V usage is TRBV2 and J usage is TRBJ2-1; 11 bases align to TRBD1. The germline V gene has CDR1 SNHLY and CDR2 FYNNEI. The CDR3 spans 14 residues. With 5 bases clipped from V and 9 bases from J, the junction kept 6 bases outside the gene matches. The CDR3 DNA is TGTGCCAGCAGTTACCGGACAGGGGGCGTTGAGCAGTTCTTC. This codes for CASSYRTGGVEQFF.

The chain links TRBV5-1 to TRBJ2-7; 7 positions match TRBD1. The V gene end was trimmed by 1 base and the J gene end by 3 bases; junction bases not matched to a gene: 7. CDR1 is SGHRS, CDR2 YFSETQ, per germline. This CDR3 is built from 15 residues. The CDR3 nucleotides read TGCGCCAGCAGCTTGATTCCGGGACAGAGCTACGAGCAGTACTTC. The encoded protein is CASSLIPGQSYEQYF.

CDR3 in amino acids: CARNEAFF. The CDR3, as DNA: TGCGCCAGGAATGAAGCTTTCTTT. This chain joins TRBV10-1 and TRBJ1-1; D gene unclear. Trimming took off 9 bases at V and 7 bases at J, with 3 bases between the two ends. The CDR3 sequence is 8 residues long. Germline lookup yields CDR1 WNHNN and CDR2 SYGVQD (reference sequence).

The gene calls are TRBV7-2 and TRBJ2-5; 10 positions agree with TRBD2. The junction had 4 bases not matched to a gene; V was cut back by 3 bases and J by 0 bases. Germline V CDR1 and CDR2: SGHTA, FQGNSA. CDR3 length: 16 residues. In DNA, the CDR3 is TGTGCCAGCAGCTTTTCTAGCGGGAGAAACCAAGAGACCCAGTACTTC. This encodes CASSFSSGRNQETQYF.

The rearrangement uses TRBV2 and TRBJ2-1; 8 nucleotides align to TRBD2. CDR3 length equals 13 residues. Germline trimming cut 4 bases from V and 13 bases from J; bases unmatched to any gene: 9. CDR1 and CDR2 from the germline V gene are SNHLY and FYNNEI. The CDR3 loop reads CASSGQTSGRQFF. For the CDR3, the DNA is TGTGCCAGCAGTGGTCAGACGAGCGGGAGACAGTTCTTC.

This rearrangement joins TRBV6-5 to TRBJ1-1; D call uncertain. The CDR3 sequence is 14 residues long. CDR1 MNHEY and CDR2 SVGAGI come from the germline V gene. Trimming pared 2 bases from V and 5 bases from J, leaving 12 bases between. CDR3 protein: CASSYGPGGTEAFF. The CDR3 DNA is TGTGCCAGCAGTTACGGGCCAGGTGGGACTGAAGCTTTCTTT.

Worth noting for this clone: Other DNA sequences from this sample encode an identical CDR3 as well. The chain employs TRBV18 and TRBJ1-1; D gene uncertain. The CDR3 length is 12 residues. V shed 2 bases and J shed 7 bases, with 8 bases lying between them. Germline V gene sequence: CDR1 KGHSH, CDR2 LQKENI. CDR3 in DNA: TGTGCCAGCTCACCATCGAGGGATGAAGCTTTCTTT. Its protein is CASSPSRDEAFF.

A remark on this clone: Distinct nucleotide sequences in the sample also encode this CDR3. This chain connects TRBV29-1 to TRBJ1-1; D not resolved. The CDR3 is 12 residues long. V lost 5 bases and J 1 base, leaving 8 bases between the germline ends. CDR1 is SQVTM, CDR2 ANQGSEA, per germline. The CDR3 DNA is TGCAGCGTTTCTTCCGGGAACACTGAAGCTTTCTTT. Protein: CSVSSGNTEAFF. The complete variable domain, with remaining parts taken from reference TRBV29-1 and TRBJ1-1, reads SAVISQKPSRDICQRGTSLTIQCQVDSQVTMMFWYRQQPGQSLTLIATANQGSEATYESGFVIDKFPISRPNLTFSTLTVSNMSPEDSSIYLCSVSSGNTEAFFGQGTRLTVV.

The chain is built from TRBV28 and TRBJ2-7; 8 bases agree with TRBD2. V was clipped by 5 bases and J by 2 bases; unmatched bases: 17. The CDR3 runs 18 residues. Per the germline V gene, CDR1 is MDHEN and CDR2 is SYDVKM. The CDR3: CASSRYPPDSGITYEQYF. CDR3 coding DNA: TGTGCCAGCAGTCGATACCCCCCGGATAGCGGGATTACCTACGAGCAGTACTTC.

The chain joins TRBV7-3 to TRBJ1-3, with D maybe TRBD1 (5 bases). This CDR3 has 13 amino acids. The V gene lost 2 bases and the J gene lost 8 bases, with 10 bases spanning the gap. Germline V lookup: CDR1 SGHTA, CDR2 FQGTGA. The CDR3 loop is CASSLGWGDTIYF. The CDR3, as DNA: TGTGCCAGCAGCTTAGGTTGGGGGGACACCATATATTTT.

V and J are TRBV9 and TRBJ1-3, with D perhaps matching TRBD1 (5 bases). The CDR3 totals 15 residues. The germline gives CDR1 SGDLS, CDR2 YYNGEE. V was shortened by 3 bases and J by 0 bases, with 10 bases between the two germline ends. CDR3 amino acids: CASSDKTASGNTIYF. CDR3 DNA: TGTGCCAGCAGCGATAAGACAGCCTCTGGAAACACCATATATTTT.

The chain employs TRBV6-5 and TRBJ2-7, with 7 nucleotides matching TRBD1. The CDR3 length is 15 residues. V lost 2 bases to trimming and J lost 3 bases; unmatched junction nucleotides: 7. Germline CDR1 MNHEY, CDR2 SVGAGI. CDR3 in DNA: TGTGCCAGCAGTTACAGGCCGGGACAGCTCTACGAGCAGTACTTC. This encodes CASSYRPGQLYEQYF.